Listed below are T cell receptor beta chains from one sample, sequenced in a study of blood T cell repertoires in COVID-19. Assay used: immunoSEQ multiplex PCR; TCRdb lists only in-frame clones, some missing. In the table there are about 180,000 clones, approximately 87% of which are singletons. Material for sequencing was peripheral blood. All receptors come from a woman between 70 and 85 years old with COVID-19, enrolled during active disease. Each CDR3 is given with its conserved first and last residue.

j_call: TRBJ2-3; v_call: TRBV24-1; cdr3_aa: CATSNPMGQGADTQYF
j_call: TRBJ2-5; v_call: TRBV29-1; cdr3_aa: CSVPTSGETQYF
j_call: TRBJ2-7; v_call: TRBV28; cdr3_aa: CASSRTSGEPYEQYF
j_call: TRBJ1-6; v_call: TRBV6-6; cdr3_aa: CASSRTGGELVDSPLHF
j_call: TRBJ2-2; v_call: TRBV4-2; cdr3_aa: CASSQDTQITGELFF
j_call: TRBJ2-1; v_call: TRBV18; cdr3_aa: CASSPTSVDPSSYNEQFF
j_call: TRBJ2-1; v_call: TRBV5-1; cdr3_aa: CASSRGQGGNEQFF
j_call: TRBJ2-5; v_call: TRBV18; cdr3_aa: CASSPNRGQETQYF
j_call: TRBJ2-7; v_call: TRBV5-1; cdr3_aa: CASSLDRPSEQYF
j_call: TRBJ1-6; v_call: TRBV4-2; cdr3_aa: CASTSRWGDNSPLHF
j_call: TRBJ2-1; v_call: TRBV24-1; cdr3_aa: CATSPKGDSSYNEQFF
j_call: TRBJ2-7; v_call: TRBV6-6; cdr3_aa: CASSPSAAASARHF
j_call: TRBJ2-5; v_call: TRBV7-9; cdr3_aa: CASSLGTGEETQYF
j_call: TRBJ1-5; v_call: TRBV19; cdr3_aa: CASSTARDQPQHF
j_call: TRBJ2-2; v_call: TRBV19; cdr3_aa: CASTSQGSGGELFF
j_call: TRBJ2-1; v_call: TRBV7-9; cdr3_aa: CASSIPTLADNEQFF
j_call: TRBJ2-3; v_call: TRBV28; cdr3_aa: CASSSGTGGTDTQYF
j_call: TRBJ1-5; v_call: TRBV7-2; cdr3_aa: CASSSGRNQPQHF
j_call: TRBJ2-2; v_call: TRBV12-5; cdr3_aa: CASGLVMRAGGPGELFF
j_call: TRBJ2-2; v_call: TRBV9; cdr3_aa: CASSEGTGPTGELFF
j_call: TRBJ1-2; v_call: TRBV24-1; cdr3_aa: CATGEGELGSGYTF
j_call: TRBJ1-5; v_call: TRBV6-4; cdr3_aa: CASSEGWGQDQPQHF
j_call: TRBJ1-1; v_call: TRBV6-5; cdr3_aa: CASTHRGGWTEAFF
j_call: TRBJ2-1; v_call: TRBV30; cdr3_aa: CAWSVGGSRDEQFF
j_call: TRBJ2-7; v_call: TRBV18; cdr3_aa: CASSPGTVPYEQYF
j_call: TRBJ2-3; v_call: TRBV3-1/TRBV3-2; cdr3_aa: CASSQKAHASDYPDTQYF
j_call: TRBJ1-6; v_call: TRBV27; cdr3_aa: CASSLETAHNSPLHF
j_call: TRBJ1-1; v_call: TRBV25-1; cdr3_aa: CASRALTGTGTEAFF
j_call: TRBJ2-7; v_call: TRBV6-5; cdr3_aa: CASSYTGTGDREQYF
j_call: TRBJ2-1; v_call: TRBV19; cdr3_aa: CASSIGTTGGTYNEQFF
j_call: TRBJ2-1; v_call: TRBV19; cdr3_aa: CASNKGNLLLDEQFF
j_call: TRBJ1-4; v_call: TRBV6-5; cdr3_aa: CASSYSGGGGEKLFF
j_call: TRBJ2-7; v_call: TRBV19; cdr3_aa: CASSIDPTSGSYEQYF
j_call: TRBJ1-6; v_call: TRBV15; cdr3_aa: CATSRVTGAGSPLHF
j_call: TRBJ2-4; v_call: TRBV3-1/TRBV3-2; cdr3_aa: CASSQDMASGRDAKNIQYF
j_call: TRBJ1-1; v_call: TRBV12-3/TRBV12-4; cdr3_aa: CASSMRVNTEAFF
j_call: TRBJ2-7; v_call: TRBV5-5; cdr3_aa: CASSLQGEQYF